This entry lists 17 T cell receptor beta chains sequenced from one sample in a study of T-cell reconstitution after alpha-beta-depleted transplantation in children. Researchers prepared the TCRbeta library using unique molecular identifiers, the study reports. TCRdb analysed the PCR reads with MiXCR anew, one entry per CDR3 protein. The sample consists of a few hundred thousand distinct CDR3 sequences, 20% of them appearing once. The starting material was PBMCs from the stem cell graft donor, obtained from the stem cell graft. The source of these receptors is a human donor who donated a stem cell graft to a child with acute myeloid leukemia.

The chain employs TRBV4-1 and TRBJ2-2, with TRBD1 matching over 9 bases. J gave up 5 bases and V 4 bases, and 11 bases lay outside the gene matches. This CDR3 spans 17 amino acids. Germline V lookup: CDR1 MGHRA, CDR2 YSYEKL. CDR3 DNA: TGCGCCAGCAGCCGGAACCTCAAACAGGGGGCGACCGGGGAGCTGTTTTTT. It specifies CASSRNLKQGATGELFF.

This chain uses TRBV7-9 with TRBJ2-7, with D unresolved. Germline V CDR1 and CDR2: SEHNR, FQNEAQ (reference sequence). V lost 5 bases, J lost 3 bases, and 11 bases lay in between. The CDR3 loop spans 13 amino acids. CDR3 nucleotide sequence: TGTGCCAGCAGCACAACTGGGCTCTACGAGCAGTACTTC. Its protein is CASSTTGLYEQYF.

The chain combines TRBV7-8 with TRBJ2-6, with D hard to call. CDR3 length equals 14 residues. Looked up from germline, CDR1 is SGHVS and CDR2 is FQNEAQ. V dropped 5 bases and J dropped 3 bases, with 8 bases sitting between them. The CDR3 loop reads CASSARRGANVLTF. CDR3 DNA sequence: TGTGCCAGCAGCGCCAGGCGTGGGGCCAACGTCCTGACTTTC.

The V and J genes are TRBV4-1 and TRBJ2-5, with TRBD1 as a possible D gene (5 bases). Germline V gives CDR1 MGHRA, CDR2 YSYEKL. V shed 2 bases and J shed 2 bases, with 9 bases lying between them. The CDR3 has 14 amino acids. The CDR3 DNA is TGCGCCAGCAGCCAATCCCGACAGCAAGAGACCCAGTACTTC. Protein: CASSQSRQQETQYF.

The table lists this clonotype with a few counts. The chain links TRBV25-1 to TRBJ2-2; 11 bases map to TRBD2. Germline V gives CDR1 MGHDK, CDR2 SYGVNS. The ends lost 9 bases at V and 3 bases at J; junction bases unmatched: 0. CDR3 size: 13 residues. This chain's CDR3 is CASSGRDTGELFF. Written as DNA, the CDR3 is TGTGCCAGTAGCGGGAGGGACACCGGGGAGCTGTTTTTT. The full variable domain, with the rest looked up from reference TRBV25-1 and TRBJ2-2, is EADIYQTPRYLVIGTGKKITLECSQTMGHDKMYWYQQDPGMELHLIHYSYGVNSTEKGDLSSESTVSRIRTEHFPLTLESARPSHTSQYLCASSGRDTGELFFGEGSRLTVL.

Only a few counts were recorded for this clonotype. This chain links TRBV11-2 with TRBJ2-1; no definite D call. With 5 bases removed from V and 4 bases from J, the gap between germline ends came to 24 bases. Germline V gene sequence: CDR1 SGHAT, CDR2 FQNNGV. CDR3 length: 18 amino acids. DNA for the CDR3: TGTGCCAGCAGCCTCATCCCGACTTCTACCACAGCTTACAATGAGCAGTTCTTC. It codes for CASSLIPTSTTAYNEQFF.

This clonotype occurred many times. The chain employs TRBV29-1 and TRBJ2-1; 8 bases map to TRBD2. V lost 7 bases to trimming and J lost 4 bases; unmatched junction nucleotides: 9. This CDR3 has 14 residues. Per germline, CDR1 SQVTM and CDR2 ANQGSEA. CDR3 DNA: TGCAGCGGGACGAGCGGGAGAGATTACAATGAGCAGTTCTTC. Its protein is CSGTSGRDYNEQFF.

CDR3 DNA sequence: TGCAGTGCTAGAGAGGGTACTAGCGGGCTTTACGAGCAGTACTTC. Its protein is CSAREGTSGLYEQYF. V is TRBV20-1 and J is TRBJ2-7; 9 positions match TRBD2. The CDR3 is 15 amino acids. Germline trimming cut 0 bases from V and 4 bases from J; bases unmatched to any gene: 7. CDR1 DFQATT and CDR2 SNEGSKA come from the germline V gene (reference sequence).

CDR3 DNA: TGTGCCAGCAGCTGGGGACTAGCGGGAGTGGCTCCTTGGGAGCAGTACTTC. As protein: CASSWGLAGVAPWEQYF. The chain couples TRBV5-6 to TRBJ2-7; 14 bases map to TRBD2. V lost 3 bases, J lost 7 bases, and 12 bases stayed unmatched. Per germline, CDR1 SGHDT and CDR2 YYEEEE. CDR3 length equals 17 residues.

This clonotype was counted a few times. This chain uses TRBV24-1 with TRBJ2-5; no definite D call. The CDR3 length is 15 residues. Per germline, CDR1 KGHDR and CDR2 SFDVKD. Trimming pared 3 bases from V and 1 base from J, leaving 11 bases between. The CDR3 DNA sequence: TGTGCCACCAGTGATCCCACGGTAGGCCAAGAGACCCAGTACTTC. Its protein product is CATSDPTVGQETQYF.

This clonotype appeared many times. The chain recombines TRBV12-3 or TRBV12-4 with TRBJ1-1; no firm D call. V was trimmed by 2 bases and J by 0 bases, leaving 13 bases between them. This CDR3 comprises 16 residues. CDR3 coding DNA: TGTGCCAGCAGTTTACTGACCGAGTATCTGAACACTGAAGCTTTCTTT. It yields the protein CASSLLTEYLNTEAFF.

This clonotype came up a few times. The chain couples TRBV5-6 to TRBJ2-2; D is undetermined. Trimming took off 5 bases at V and 6 bases at J, with 8 bases between the two ends. The CDR3 is made up of 12 amino acids. Germline CDR1 SGHDT, CDR2 YYEEEE. The chain's CDR3 is CASSSLPGELFF. CDR3 DNA sequence: TGTGCCAGCAGTTCTCTCCCCGGGGAGCTGTTTTTT.

This rearrangement joins TRBV7-2 to TRBJ2-5, with TRBD2 matching over 7 bases. The CDR3 extends over 15 amino acids. The trim removed 5 bases at V and 5 bases at J, leaving 11 bases unmatched. The germline V gene encodes CDR1 SGHTA and CDR2 FQGNSA. In DNA form, the CDR3 reads TGTGCCAGCAGCGCACAACTAGCGAGAGGGGAGACCCAGTACTTC. Translating gives CASSAQLARGETQYF.

This chain uses TRBV29-1 with TRBJ1-1, with D hard to call. Germline V gene sequence: CDR1 SQVTM, CDR2 ANQGSEA. CDR3 size: 12 residues. Trimming cost V 5 bases and J 1 base, with 8 bases left between them. The CDR3 sequence: CSVLGGNTEAFF. CDR3 nucleotides: TGCAGCGTTCTAGGCGGGAACACTGAAGCTTTCTTT. Using reference TRBV29-1 and TRBJ1-1 for the parts outside the CDR3, the full variable domain is SAVISQKPSRDICQRGTSLTIQCQVDSQVTMMFWYRQQPGQSLTLIATANQGSEATYESGFVIDKFPISRPNLTFSTLTVSNMSPEDSSIYLCSVLGGNTEAFFGQGTRLTVV.

CDR3 sequence reads: CASSLRTSGRNGELFF. The CDR3 bases are TGTGCCAGCAGCCTTCGGACTAGCGGGAGGAACGGGGAGCTGTTTTTT. The rearrangement joins TRBV3-1 to TRBJ2-2; 14 bases fit TRBD2. There are 16 residues in the CDR3. The germline CDR1 and CDR2 sequences are LGHDT and YNNKEL (reference sequence). V was clipped by 4 bases and J by 7 bases; unmatched bases: 5.

This clonotype was seen repeatedly, ten times or more. The chain uses TRBV20-1 and TRBJ1-5; D unclear. CDR1 and CDR2 (germline): DFQATT, SNEGSKA (reference sequence). The ends were cut back, 1 base at V and 2 bases at J, with 6 bases in the middle. This CDR3 comprises 13 residues. CDR3 in amino acids: CSARGGGNQPQHF. The DNA for the CDR3 is TGCAGTGCTAGAGGAGGCGGCAATCAGCCCCAGCATTTT.

This clonotype was counted only a few times. V usage is TRBV4-1 and J usage is TRBJ2-7; D possibly corresponds to TRBD2 (6 bases). The V end lost 0 bases, the J end lost 2 bases, and 20 bases lay between the germline ends. Germline-derived CDR1 and CDR2 are MGHRA and YSYEKL. The CDR3 contains 18 residues. The CDR3 loop reads CASSQDPPGGYETYEQYF. CDR3 in DNA: TGCGCCAGCAGCCAAGATCCCCCCGGGGGTTACGAAACCTACGAGCAGTACTTC.